The 4 T cell receptor beta chains listed next were all sequenced from one sample in a study of cytomegalovirus exposure and HLA in healthy donors. Amplification used 60 Vbeta primers and 13 Jbeta primers. TCRdb's copy holds only in-frame clones and misses some; the assay was immunoSEQ multiplex PCR. Of approximately 120,000 clones listed, roughly 80% are singletons. The sequencing sample was made of PBMCs. The receptors come from a woman in her forties in good health and CMV-seronegative.

Notes on this clone: In the same sample, other DNA sequences code for this CDR3. V usage is TRBV9 and J usage is TRBJ2-4, with D perhaps matching TRBD2 (6 bases). This CDR3 contains 14 residues. The V end lost 2 bases, the J end lost 5 bases, and 11 bases lay between the germline ends. Germline CDR1 reads SGDLS; CDR2 reads YYNGEE. This CDR3 reads CASSVGGSQNIQYF. As DNA, the CDR3 is TGTGCCAGCAGCGTCGGAGGGTCCCAAAACATTCAGTACTTC.

The CDR3, as DNA: TGTGCCAGCATGGGGCACCGGGACAGGGCTACCTACGAGCAGTACTTC. Protein: CASMGHRDRATYEQYF. This sequence joins TRBV6-8 and TRBJ2-7, with 9 bases identical to TRBD1. Germline lookup yields CDR1 MNHGY and CDR2 SAAAGT. V lost 7 bases to trimming and J lost 2 bases; unmatched junction nucleotides: 12. The CDR3 spans 16 residues.

V is TRBV9 and J is TRBJ2-2; TRBD2 matches at 8 bases. The CDR3 sequence is 15 residues long. Trimming removed 6 bases from V and 2 bases from J; junction bases left unmatched: 6. Per germline, CDR1 SGDLS and CDR2 YYNGEE. The DNA of the CDR3 is TGTGCCAGCACCAGGGTAGCGGGAAACACCGGGGAGCTGTTTTTT. This gives the protein CASTRVAGNTGELFF.

V is TRBV27 and J is TRBJ1-6; maybe TRBD1 (6 bases). Trimming pared 3 bases from V and 7 bases from J, leaving 10 bases between. CDR1 and CDR2 from the germline V gene are MNHEY and SMNVEV (reference sequence). This CDR3 has 14 amino acids. The CDR3 nucleotides are TGTGCCAGCAGTTTTAACAGGGCGAATTCACCCCTCCACTTT. Amino acid sequence: CASSFNRANSPLHF.